The 3 T cell receptor beta chains reported below all come from one sample, sequenced in a study of blood T cell repertoires in COVID-19. Repertoires were generated with immunoSEQ multiplex PCR, while TCRdb's copy carries only in-frame clones and drops some. The repertoire consists of 200,000 to 300,000 clones, with 65% to 90% occurring once and the leading ten covering under 2.5%. Sequencing used peripheral blood. The source of these receptors is a man in his forties who had recovered from COVID-19.

This chain joins TRBV7-2 and TRBJ2-5; tentatively, D is TRBD2 (7 bases). The V and J ends lost 2 bases and 2 bases respectively, with 12 bases between them. The CDR3 is made up of 15 amino acids. Per the germline V gene, CDR1 is SGHTA and CDR2 is FQGNSA. The DNA for the CDR3 is TGTGCCAGCAGCTTAATGCGGGGGCCACAAGAGACCCAGTACTTC. This codes for CASSLMRGPQETQYF.

The chain couples TRBV2 to TRBJ1-5; TRBD1 is a possible D gene (5 bases). Germline V gene data show CDR1 as SNHLY and CDR2 as FYNNEI. The germline V and J ends were trimmed by 4 bases and 7 bases, with 11 bases remaining between them. CDR3 length: 13 residues. CDR3 protein: CASSAGGDQPQHF. CDR3 DNA sequence: TGTGCCAGCAGTGCGGGGGGTGACCAGCCCCAGCATTTT.

The chain joins TRBV6-1 to TRBJ2-7, with 8 nucleotides matching TRBD1. Germline V gene lookup returns CDR1 MNHNS and CDR2 SASEGT. The CDR3 covers 14 residues. Germline trimming cut 5 bases from V and 1 base from J; bases unmatched to any gene: 4. The CDR3 DNA is TGTGCCAGCAGTTCTAGGACAGGGTCCTACGAGCAGTACTTC. Translation gives CASSSRTGSYEQYF.